This T cell receptor (beta chain) comes out of a study of CD8 T cells in ankylosing spondylitis (dated by TCRdb to the late 2010s). Regarding the research as a whole: The study set out to find disease-linked TCR variants by profiling T cell receptor beta repertoires in ankylosing spondylitis patients and healthy donors. In total, the full study cohort was made up of some 100 healthy donors and about two dozen ankylosing spondylitis patients. Peripheral blood samples were taken, and synovial fluid was additionally collected from ankylosing spondylitis patients.

Sequencing relied on an Illumina HiSeq 2500. TCR beta libraries were prepared by quantitative 5'-RACE with molecular barcodes. Under the source paper's analysis protocol: To identify disease-linked TCR variants, a new computational method was used, one built on a probabilistic model of VDJ rearrangement. TCRdb redid the processing of the public reads, applying fastp at Q25 and MiXCR, and retained in-frame beta chains. Each record represents a unique CDR3 protein, reported with the most common genes and DNA among its rows. Here the V and J calls rest on TCRdb's processing, not on the authors' analysis. The sample yields fewer than 180,000 distinct CDR3 sequences; around 42% were counted once. The ten largest clones represent 13% to 15% of the sample. From its cysteine to its phenylalanine, the CDR3 spans 22 amino acids. The read is trimmed to its CDR3 DNA, 66 bases read in frame from base 1. Relative to germline, V is missing 4 bases and J is missing 3 bases, with 26 bases of the junction outside any gene match. From the germline V gene, CDR1 is LGHNA and CDR2 is YNFKEQ.

Overall study results and their limits: Some TCR beta motif variants had previously been reported in synovial fluid and blood of reactive arthritis patients, which suggested common disease-initiation mechanisms. A TCR beta motif of 7 or 8 highly homologous amino acid variants appeared characteristic of blood from ankylosing spondylitis patients. The disease-linked clones showed a CD8+ phenotype and occurred at relatively low frequencies in peripheral blood. The disease-linked clones were reported to be significantly enriched in matched synovial fluid samples from ankylosing spondylitis patients.

Synovial fluid samples were paired with blood samples taken from the same ankylosing spondylitis patients. This clonotype was seen only a few times. Its antigen is unknown. No base quality information exists; no much larger clone differs at one position. The sequencing sample was made of synovial fluid, either unsorted or a sorted T cell fraction (not recorded which). The TCR originated in a male donor with ankylosing spondylitis. The sequence links TRBV4-2 to TRBJ2-3; TRBD2 matches 9 bases in the middle. Here is the DNA: TGTGCCAGCAGCCCCGCGGGGGGGACGGCCTGGGGGCCGGGTTGGATAACAGATACGCAGTATTTT. It codes for CASSPAGGTAWGPGWITDTQYF.